Listed here are 24 T cell receptor beta chains from one sample, sequenced in a study of T cells in Graves' hyperthyroidism and ophthalmopathy. The source material, RNA transcripts, was used to amplify TCR beta CDR3 regions. RT-PCR in the first round (using the HTBI primer set) targeted the TCR CDR3. TCRdb reprocessed the multiplex PCR reads via MiXCR and lists one record per CDR3 protein. Among approximately 210,000 distinct CDR3 sequences listed, roughly 15% were seen once. The specimen was blood. These receptors all come from a man aged 50-59 years with Graves' hyperthyroidism.

This clonotype was seen a few times. V usage is TRBV2 and J usage is TRBJ2-2; a possible D gene is TRBD2 (5 bases). The CDR3 has 13 amino acids. The germline V and J ends were trimmed by 3 bases and 5 bases, with 7 bases remaining between them. CDR1 is SNHLY and CDR2 is FYNNEI in the germline V gene. Here the CDR3 DNA reads TGTGCCAGCAGTGACACTAGTACCGGGGAGCTGTTTTTT. As protein: CASSDTSTGELFF.

The table lists this clonotype with many counts. This sequence joins TRBV10-3 and TRBJ2-1; no clear D. Germline-derived CDR1 and CDR2 are ENHRY and SYGVKD. Trimming left V 3 bases short and J 7 bases short, with 7 bases between. CDR3 size: 12 residues. The CDR3 region is CAISDSINEQFF. CDR3 DNA: TGTGCCATCAGTGACTCCATTAATGAGCAGTTCTTC.

The chain combines TRBV6-1 with TRBJ1-5; D possibly corresponds to TRBD1 (6 bases). V gave up 5 bases and J gave up 6 bases, with 17 bases separating them. CDR3 size: 15 residues. Germline V gene sequence: CDR1 MNHNS, CDR2 SASEGT. In DNA form, the CDR3 reads TGTGCCAGCAGTCCGGGGGCAGGGGTATTTCAGCCCCAGCATTTT. This codes for CASSPGAGVFQPQHF.

There are many counts of this clonotype. The chain recombines TRBV28 with TRBJ2-1; D is unresolved. V lost 2 bases to trimming and J lost 9 bases, with 14 bases between them. Germline CDR1 is MDHEN and CDR2 is SYDVKM. This CDR3 has 14 residues. Here the CDR3 reads CASSLVQERSEQFF. For the CDR3, the DNA is TGTGCCAGCAGTTTAGTCCAGGAACGTAGTGAGCAGTTCTTC.

This clonotype has more than one count but fewer than ten. V gene TRBV6-1 combines with J gene TRBJ2-1; 7 bases fit TRBD2. Unmatched junction bases numbered 11, after V lost 6 bases and J lost 6 bases. Germline V gene lookup returns CDR1 MNHNS and CDR2 SASEGT. The CDR3 is 15 residues long. The CDR3 DNA is TGTGCCAGCAGAATCATGGGGGAGGGCCTCAATGAGCAGTTCTTC. It yields the protein CASRIMGEGLNEQFF.

The chain uses TRBV14 and TRBJ1-1; D call uncertain. This CDR3 spans 13 amino acids. Germline-derived CDR1 and CDR2 are SGHDN and FVKESK. The V end was cut by 3 bases, the J end by 1 base, with 6 bases between. The chain's CDR3 is CASSHGPNTEAFF. As DNA, the CDR3 is TGTGCCAGCAGCCACGGGCCGAACACTGAAGCTTTCTTT.

This clonotype was picked up many times. V usage is TRBV2 and J usage is TRBJ2-2; a weak D match, TRBD1 (5 bases). This CDR3 comprises 17 residues. The V end was cut by 3 bases, the J end by 3 bases, with 17 bases between. Germline CDR1 SNHLY, CDR2 FYNNEI. The CDR3 DNA is TGTGCCAGCAGTGAGGGGCGAAGGGCTACCTACACCGGGGAGCTGTTTTTT. Protein: CASSEGRRATYTGELFF. Looking up the rest from reference TRBV2 and TRBJ2-2 gives the full variable domain: EPEVTQTPSHQVTQMGQEVILRCVPISNHLYFYWYRQILGQKVEFLVSFYNNEISEKSEIFDDQFSVERPDGSNFTLKIRSTKLEDSAMYFCASSEGRRATYTGELFFGEGSRLTVL.

This clonotype was counted at least ten times. The chain is built from TRBV12-3 or TRBV12-4 and TRBJ2-7, with 7 bases identical to TRBD1. The CDR3 loop spans 14 amino acids. Losses at the gene ends were 5 bases for V and 2 bases for J; bases not matched to a gene: 6. DNA for the CDR3: TGTGCCAGCAGTCCACTAGACAGGGCCTACGAGCAGTACTTC. Protein: CASSPLDRAYEQYF.

The sample holds many counts of this clonotype. The chain joins TRBV12-3 or TRBV12-4 to TRBJ1-1, with 7 bases fitting TRBD1. Trimming at V came to 6 bases and at J to 6 bases, leaving 1 base not matched to a gene. This CDR3 contains 11 residues. The chain's CDR3 is CASRTGSEAFF. CDR3 nucleotide sequence: TGTGCCAGCAGGACAGGGTCTGAAGCTTTCTTT.

This clonotype was counted ten times or more. CDR3 sequence reads: CASSSMDLALGTKSIYF. The CDR3 region has the DNA TGTGCCAGCAGTTCGATGGACCTCGCCCTCGGGACCAAATCCATATATTTT. The chain recombines TRBV6-2 or TRBV6-3 with TRBJ1-3; D is possibly TRBD1 (5 bases). V lost 4 bases to trimming and J lost 11 bases, with 27 bases between them. Germline CDR1 is MNHEY and CDR2 is SVGEGT. The CDR3 is made up of 17 amino acids.

In this sample, this clonotype turned up many times. CDR3 DNA: TGTGCCAGCAGAGCTCTTGACAGGGGCTCACTAGCAGAGTCTTGGGAGCAGTACTTC. The encoded protein is CASRALDRGSLAESWEQYF. V gene TRBV6-2 or TRBV6-3 combines with J gene TRBJ2-7; 8 bases are shared with TRBD1. The V gene end was trimmed by 6 bases and the J gene end by 7 bases; junction bases not matched to a gene: 26. The CDR3 is made up of 19 amino acids. Germline loops: CDR1 MNHEY, CDR2 SVGEGT.

The V gene is TRBV20-1, the J gene TRBJ1-4; a possible D gene is TRBD1 (6 bases). V lost 5 bases, J lost 0 bases, and 7 bases lay in between. From germline, CDR1 is DFQATT and CDR2 SNEGSKA (reference sequence). The CDR3 runs to 13 residues. CDR3 sequence: CSAPGATNEKLFF. The CDR3 DNA is TGCAGTGCTCCAGGGGCAACTAATGAAAAACTGTTTTTT.

J is TRBJ2-2 and V is TRBV7-9, with D possibly being TRBD1 or TRBD2 (5 bases each). The CDR3 contains 16 residues. Looked up from germline, CDR1 is SEHNR and CDR2 is FQNEAQ (reference sequence). The ends were cut back, 4 bases at V and 5 bases at J, with 17 bases in the middle. The CDR3 sequence is CASSSTLGVRTGELFF. DNA of the CDR3: TGTGCCAGCAGCTCAACCTTGGGGGTGAGAACCGGGGAGCTGTTTTTT.

The V call is TRBV19, the J call TRBJ2-3; D not certain. CDR3 length: 14 amino acids. The V end lost 4 bases, the J end lost 6 bases, and 14 bases lay between the germline ends. CDR1 and CDR2 from the germline V gene are LNHDA and SQIVND (reference sequence). The CDR3 DNA is TGTGCCAGTAGTAGGACGGCGAGGTTCGATACGCAGTATTTT. Its translation: CASSRTARFDTQYF.

The rearrangement joins TRBV28 to TRBJ1-4, with TRBD1 matching 7 bases. Germline V gene data show CDR1 as MDHEN and CDR2 as SYDVKM. The V segment lost 9 bases and the J segment 8 bases; nucleotides outside the gene matches: 12. The CDR3 is made up of 14 amino acids. In DNA form, the CDR3 reads TGTGCCAGTAGTACCGGGACAGAAGGCGAAAAACTGTTTTTT. Translated: CASSTGTEGEKLFF.

This clonotype was picked up many times. This sequence joins TRBV7-2 and TRBJ2-7, with 12 bases matching TRBD1. Germline CDR1 SGHTA, CDR2 FQGNSA. This CDR3 is 16 amino acids long. Trimming at V came to 3 bases and at J to 4 bases, leaving 7 bases not matched to a gene. The CDR3 loop is CASSLAPGQGAYEQYF. CDR3 bases: TGTGCCAGCAGCTTGGCCCCGGGACAGGGGGCTTACGAGCAGTACTTC.

This clonotype occurred many times. V is TRBV20-1 and J is TRBJ1-1; D perhaps matches TRBD1 (6 bases). Trimming shortened V by 2 bases and J by 1 base, and 8 bases separated the two germline ends. From germline, CDR1 is DFQATT and CDR2 SNEGSKA (reference sequence). The CDR3 consists of 13 residues. Here the CDR3 DNA reads TGCAGTGCTAGACAGGGACAGAACACTGAAGCTTTCTTT. Its protein product is CSARQGQNTEAFF.

This rearrangement joins TRBV5-8 to TRBJ2-7; weak D call: TRBD2 (6 bases). This CDR3 spans 17 amino acids. V lost 2 bases, J lost 2 bases, and 20 bases lay in between. CDR1 SGHTS and CDR2 YDEGEE come from the germline V gene. CDR3 amino acids: CASSFQFLGSGPYEQYF. Here the CDR3 DNA reads TGTGCCAGCAGCTTTCAGTTCTTGGGTAGCGGCCCCTACGAGCAGTACTTC.

This clonotype was picked up a small number of times. A junction boundary mismatches the germline segment, possibly from a read error. This chain uses TRBV28 with TRBJ1-4, with D hard to call. From germline, CDR1 is MDHEN and CDR2 SYDVKM. The CDR3 sequence is 14 residues long. The CDR3 coding sequence is TGTACCAGCACCCCTATAGGGTCGGGGGAAAAACTGTTTTTT. Amino acid sequence: CTSTPIGSGEKLFF.

This clonotype was seen ten or more times. The CDR3 sequence: CSASSGRGGEQFF. The CDR3 DNA reads TGCAGTGCTAGTTCCGGCCGAGGCGGAGAGCAGTTCTTC. The V and J genes are TRBV20-1 and TRBJ2-1; D gene ambiguous. V was cut by 3 bases and J by 10 bases, with 16 bases left in between. Germline V lookup: CDR1 DFQATT, CDR2 SNEGSKA (reference sequence). The length of the CDR3 is 13 residues.

In this sample, this clonotype turned up many times. The gene calls are TRBV28 and TRBJ2-5; 7 bases fit TRBD1. The CDR3 contains 13 residues. CDR1 MDHEN and CDR2 SYDVKM come from the germline V gene. Unmatched junction bases numbered 5, after V lost 6 bases and J lost 4 bases. In nucleotides, the CDR3 is TGTGCCAGCAGCACACAGGGGAGAGAGACCCAGTACTTC. Translation: CASSTQGRETQYF.

This clonotype was detected many times. This chain connects TRBV11-2 to TRBJ2-1, with TRBD1 identical over 7 bases. CDR1 is SGHAT, CDR2 FQNNGV, per germline. The trim removed 5 bases at V and 1 base at J, leaving 5 bases unmatched. The CDR3 runs to 15 residues. For the CDR3, the DNA is TGTGCCAGCAGCACAGGGGTTGGGTCCTACAATGAGCAGTTCTTC. Translated, it gives CASSTGVGSYNEQFF. The entire variable domain, with the rest obtained from reference TRBV11-2 and TRBJ2-1, is as follows: EAGVAQSPRYKIIEKRQSVAFWCNPISGHATLYWYQQILGQGPKLLIQFQNNGVVDDSQLPKDRFSAERLKGVDSTLKIQPAKLEDSAVYLCASSTGVGSYNEQFFGPGTRLTVL.

The table lists this clonotype with a few counts. A single base separates this from a much larger clone, so it may be a read error. V and J are TRBV29-1 and TRBJ1-2; D ambiguous. The V end lost 0 bases, the J end lost 8 bases, and 10 bases lay between the germline ends. This CDR3 has 12 residues. Germline loops: CDR1 SQVTM, CDR2 ANQGSEA. CDR3 in amino acids: CSVEELIEGYTF. The CDR3 bases are TGCAGCGTTGAAGAGCTGATAGAGGGCTACACCTTC.

Turning to this clonotype: A much larger clone lies one base from this, so it may be a read error. The chain is built from TRBV20-1 and TRBJ2-7, with D possibly being TRBD1 (6 bases). The tail of the sequence fits TRBJ2-1 better, so the J call may be wrong. Germline CDR1 is DFQATT and CDR2 is SNEGSKA (reference sequence). CDR3 length equals 15 residues. The CDR3 region has the DNA TGCAGTGCTGAGACCCAGGGGAAGTACGCCTACGAGCAGTTCTTC. As protein: CSAETQGKYAYEQFF.